The 6 T cell receptor beta chains reported below all come from one sample, sequenced in a study of T cells in Graves' hyperthyroidism and ophthalmopathy. Amplified regions were TCR beta CDR3 sequences from RNA transcripts. With the HTBI primer set, the TCR CDR3 went through a first round of RT-PCR. TCRdb analysed the multiplex PCR reads with MiXCR anew, one entry per CDR3 protein. The table includes over 300,000 distinct CDR3 sequences, approximately 15% detected once. Sequenced: blood. Receptors originate from a woman between 55 and 75 years old with Graves' hyperthyroidism.

This clonotype was recorded at least ten times. The V and J genes are TRBV2 and TRBJ2-7; D gene uncertain. V was clipped by 10 bases and J by 3 bases, with 10 bases between them. Looked up from germline, CDR1 is SNHLY and CDR2 is FYNNEI. This CDR3 is 11 amino acids long. CDR3 loop: CAITSGYEQYF. The DNA of the CDR3 is TGTGCCATCACCTCGGGCTACGAGCAGTACTTC.

The chain links TRBV2 to TRBJ2-5; D call uncertain. The CDR3 length is 14 residues. V was cut by 7 bases and J by 3 bases, with 15 bases left in between. The germline V gene has CDR1 SNHLY and CDR2 FYNNEI. CDR3 nucleotides: TGTGCCAGCACCCAATTGATGGCGAAAGAGACCCAGTACTTC. It translates to CASTQLMAKETQYF.

V gene TRBV27 combines with J gene TRBJ2-3; 13 nucleotides line up with TRBD2. Germline V CDR1 and CDR2: MNHEY, SMNVEV (reference sequence). The CDR3 sequence is 20 residues long. V lost 8 bases, J lost 3 bases, and 20 bases stayed unmatched. The CDR3 sequence: CASRSWGSGLAGISTDTQYF. CDR3 DNA: TGTGCCAGCCGCAGCTGGGGGTCGGGACTAGCGGGGATATCGACAGATACGCAGTATTTT.

The rearrangement joins TRBV19 to TRBJ2-3, with 9 bases identical to TRBD2. There are 13 residues in the CDR3. V was clipped by 7 bases and J by 5 bases; unmatched bases: 4. Germline-derived CDR1 and CDR2 are LNHDA and SQIVND (reference sequence). The CDR3 region has the DNA TGTGCCAGTAAGGGACTAGCTGGAGATACGCAGTATTTT. Its translation is CASKGLAGDTQYF.

This clonotype was picked up many times. The rearrangement uses TRBV20-1 and TRBJ2-7; D unclear. This CDR3 region has 15 residues. The germline V and J ends were trimmed by 3 bases and 3 bases, with 18 bases remaining between them. The germline CDR1 and CDR2 sequences are DFQATT and SNEGSKA (reference sequence). CDR3 in DNA: TGCAGTGCTAGTTCTTTTGGGGAAATAAGCTACGAGCAGTACTTC. Protein: CSASSFGEISYEQYF.

This clonotype was seen repeatedly, ten times or more. CDR3 residues: CASSPTGQGPHEQYF. The CDR3 DNA reads as TGTGCCAGCTCACCAACTGGACAGGGCCCCCACGAGCAGTACTTC. The chain links TRBV18 to TRBJ2-7; 8 bases match TRBD1. The CDR3 spans 15 residues. The germline V gene has CDR1 KGHSH and CDR2 LQKENI. Germline trimming cut 2 bases from V and 5 bases from J; bases unmatched to any gene: 8.